A selection of T cell receptor beta chains follows, all from one sample in a study of T cell changes during pregnancy in multiple sclerosis. The protocol was immunoSEQ multiplex PCR, while the TCRdb copy is restricted to in-frame clones and leaves out a portion. The table has some 71,000 clones, around 92% seen once. The starting material was peripheral blood, obtained after pregnancy. These TCRs come from a female donor with multiple sclerosis, enrolled in a pregnancy study. The CDR3 runs from the conserved cysteine through the conserved F or W. Fields, in order: D gene, V gene, clone size, J gene, CDR3 DNA, CDR3 protein. The D gene is left open where the match is weak. Clone size is given for some rows only: seen once, a few or many times, or a class if the clone is expanded.

>-|TRBV30|-|TRBJ1-1
TGTGCCTGGAGAGGAGGGGGGGGGAACACTGAAGCTTTCTTT
CAWRGGGGNTEAFF
>TRBD2|TRBV9|-|TRBJ2-1
TGTGCCAGCAGCGTTTCTAGCGGGGCAGGCCACAATGAGCAGTTCTTC
CASSVSSGAGHNEQFF
>TRBD2|TRBV9|-|TRBJ2-3
TGTGCCAGCAGCAGTCGACTAGCGGGAGTGGCAGATACGCAGTATTTT
CASSSRLAGVADTQYF
>TRBD1|TRBV4-1|-|TRBJ2-7
TGCGCCAGCAAACCGGGACAGGGACCCTACGAGCAGTACTTC
CASKPGQGPYEQYF
>TRBD2|TRBV7-6|-|TRBJ2-2
TGTGCCAGCAGCTGGGTTTTAAGCGGGAGAGACGGGGAGCTGTTTTTT
CASSWVLSGRDGELFF
>-|TRBV5-4|-|TRBJ2-7
TGTGCCAGCAGCTTGGGCGGTTTTTACGAGCAGTACTTC
CASSLGGFYEQYF
>TRBD1|TRBV10-2|-|TRBJ1-5
TGCGCCAGCAGTGACAGGGGGCAGGGTCAGCCCCAGCATTTT
CASSDRGQGQPQHF
>-|TRBV28|-|TRBJ2-5
TGTGCCAGCAGTCCAACCCGACGAGGGGAGACCCAGTACTTC
CASSPTRRGETQYF
>-|TRBV27|once|TRBJ2-1
TGTGCCAGCAGTTTATCGCGGACTATTATTTTAAGTGAGCAGTTCTTC
CASSLSRTIILSEQFF
>TRBD1|TRBV6-5|-|TRBJ1-1
TGTGCCAGCAGTTACTCGTCAGGGGGCACTGAAGCTTTCTTT
CASSYSSGGTEAFF
>-|TRBV28|-|TRBJ1-2
TGTGCCAGCAGGACCGACAGGAGGTATGGCTACACCTTC
CASRTDRRYGYTF
>-|TRBV5-1|-|TRBJ1-2
TGCGCCAGCAGCTTGAGTCGGGAAAGCTACACCTTC
CASSLSRESYTF
>-|TRBV4-3|-|TRBJ1-2
TGCGCCAGCAGCCAAGAGCCACTGGGGGGGCCTAACTATGGCTACACCTTC
CASSQEPLGGPNYGYTF
>-|TRBV6-4|medium-sized|TRBJ1-3
TGTGCCAGCAGTGACGTCCGGGCAACGGAGGCAGGAAACACCATATATTTT
CASSDVRATEAGNTIYF
>TRBD1|TRBV5-6|-|TRBJ1-2
TGTGCCAGCAGCCGAAGGACAGGGGGCAAGAACCTCTATGGCTACACCTTC
CASSRRTGGKNLYGYTF
>-|TRBV7-2|-|TRBJ2-7
TGTGCCAGCAGCTTAAACGCGGCTGTTAGGGGTTTCGAGCAGTACTTC
CASSLNAAVRGFEQYF
>TRBD2|TRBV10-3|-|TRBJ2-3
TGTGCCATCAGTGAGTCGCCGGGACTACCAGATACGCAGTATTTT
CAISESPGLPDTQYF
>TRBD2|TRBV13|-|TRBJ2-3
TGTGCCAGCAGCTTAGGGACTAGCGGGAGTCGAGATACGCAGTATTTT
CASSLGTSGSRDTQYF
>-|TRBV11-2|-|TRBJ1-1
TGTGCCAGCAGCTTAGCACAGGAGAACACTGAAGCTTTCTTT
CASSLAQENTEAFF
>-|TRBV4-2|-|TRBJ2-6
TGTGCCAGCAGCCAAGAAGTAGGAGTTGGGGCCAACGTCCTGACTTTC
CASSQEVGVGANVLTF
>-|TRBV28|-|TRBJ2-7
TGTGCCAGCAGTCCCCATTACGAGCAGTACTTC
CASSPHYEQYF
>-|TRBV30|-|TRBJ2-7
TGTGCCGTATCTCAGAAAACCTACGAGCAGTACTTC
CAVSQKTYEQYF
>TRBD2|TRBV2|once|TRBJ2-1
TGTGCCAGCAGTGAATGGAATAGCGGGAGTGGTTATGAGCAGTTCTTC
CASSEWNSGSGYEQFF
>TRBD2|TRBV7-3|-|TRBJ2-3
TGTGCCAGCAGTCCAAGCGGGAGGGCCGCAGATACGCAGTATTTT
CASSPSGRAADTQYF
>-|TRBV6-4|-|TRBJ2-2
TGTGCCAGCAGTGACGAGGTTCAGGGGGAGCTGTTTTTT
CASSDEVQGELFF
>-|TRBV4-1|-|TRBJ2-7
TGCGCCAGCAGCCAAGATAGCGCCTCCTACGAGCAGTACTTC
CASSQDSASYEQYF
>-|TRBV5-1|-|TRBJ1-1
TGCGCCAGCAGCTTAATCGGGATGAACACTGAAGCTTTCTTT
CASSLIGMNTEAFF
>-|TRBV7-8|-|TRBJ1-1
TGTGCCAGCAGCTTAGGGGCCCCAGTCGGAGCTTTCTTT
CASSLGAPVGAFF
>TRBD2|TRBV5-1|-|TRBJ2-1
TGCGCCAGCAGCCGGGGGGGGCTAGCGGGAGAGAACAATGAGCAGTTCTTC
CASSRGGLAGENNEQFF
>TRBD2|TRBV4-1|-|TRBJ2-1
TGCGCCAGCAGCCAAGATATGTTTGCGGGAGGAAATGAGCAGTTCTTC
CASSQDMFAGGNEQFF
>-|TRBV13|-|TRBJ1-2
TGTGCCAGCAGCTTGGGGGAATTGGGACAAAGGTATGGCTACACCTTC
CASSLGELGQRYGYTF
>-|TRBV9|medium-sized|TRBJ2-5
TGTGCCAGCAGCGCAGGGGATTGGACAGAAGAAGAGACCCAGTACTTC
CASSAGDWTEEETQYF
>TRBD1|TRBV10-1|-|TRBJ1-5
TGCGCCAGCAGTGACGACAGGGACCGGCCCCAGCATTTT
CASSDDRDRPQHF
>-|TRBV13|-|TRBJ1-4
TGTGCCAGCAGCTTACAAAATGAAAAACTGTTTTTT
CASSLQNEKLFF
>TRBD2|TRBV2|once|TRBJ2-7
TGTGCCAGCAGTGAAGCCAGCGGGAGGGTAAGCGAGCAGTACTTC
CASSEASGRVSEQYF
>TRBD1|TRBV25-1|-|TRBJ2-7
TGTGCCAGCAGTGAATGGGTACTGGGGGACAGAGCCTACGAGCAGTACTTC
CASSEWVLGDRAYEQYF
>-|TRBV21-1|-|TRBJ2-7
TGTGCCAGCAGCAAAGGGGGGGGGACTAGCAGTTACGAGCAGTACTTC
CASSKGGGTSSYEQYF
>TRBD1|TRBV7-3|-|TRBJ1-2
TGTGCCAGCAGCTTAAAGGACAGGGCATACGGCTACACCTTC
CASSLKDRAYGYTF
>TRBD1|TRBV27|-|TRBJ1-2
TGTGCCAGCAGAATCCGGGGGACAGGGGGCGACTATGGCTACACCTTC
CASRIRGTGGDYGYTF
>-|TRBV5-1|-|TRBJ2-2
TGCGCCAGCAGCTTGGGCCAGGGGGGCACCGGGGAGCTGTTTTTT
CASSLGQGGTGELFF
>-|TRBV11-2|-|TRBJ2-7
TGTGCCAGCAGCCCTAGTTGGACAAACTACGAGCAGTACTTC
CASSPSWTNYEQYF
>-|TRBV5-1|-|TRBJ2-2
TGCGCCAGCAGCTCGGGAGTAGGGGACACCGGGGAGCTGTTTTTT
CASSSGVGDTGELFF
>-|TRBV5-6|-|TRBJ2-5
TGTGCCAGCAGCTCCGGGGGTGGTTATCTCGGGGAGACCCAGTACTTC
CASSSGGGYLGETQYF
>TRBD1|TRBV2|-|TRBJ1-2
TGTGCCCGGTCTGACACAGGGGTTGGCTACACCTTC
CARSDTGVGYTF
>TRBD1|TRBV5-6|-|TRBJ2-3
TGTGCCACATCGACAGGGAGCACAGATACGCAGTATTTT
CATSTGSTDTQYF
>-|TRBV5-1|-|TRBJ1-4
TGCGCCAGCACCCCCGGGGGGTGGGGTGAAAAACTGTTTTTT
CASTPGGWGEKLFF
>TRBD2|TRBV5-1|once|TRBJ2-7
TGCGCCAGCAGCTTGGGGGGGACTAGCGGTACCTCCAGCTCCTACGAGCAGTACTTC
CASSLGGTSGTSSSYEQYF
>TRBD2|TRBV6-4|-|TRBJ2-7
TGTGCCAGCAGTGCAGGACTAGCGGGAGAGATCGAGCAGTACTTC
CASSAGLAGEIEQYF
>TRBD2|TRBV10-3|-|TRBJ2-1
TGTGCCATCAGTGGGACTAGCGGCGAGGAGCAGTTCTTC
CAISGTSGEEQFF